This T cell receptor beta chain derives from a study of T-cell reconstitution after alpha-beta-depleted transplantation in children. General study results and limits: Alpha-beta T cells about two months after transplant reportedly derived from several hundred expanded graft clones. Elevated TCRbeta diversity at day 60 was traced, in some patients, to surviving recipient T cells and thymic progenitors. Diversity and T-cell counts at one year after transplant derived mostly from new T cells.

Points on this clonotype: The antigen is undetermined.

TCRbeta library construction was performed incorporating unique molecular identifiers. MiXCR, run by TCRdb on the PCR reads, gives a single entry per CDR3 protein. The data contain around 120,000 distinct CDR3 sequences, 20% to 25% of them singletons. In germline, CDR1 is MNHNS, CDR2 SASEGT. J lost 1 base, V lost 5 bases, and 6 bases had no gene match. The CDR3 sequence is 17 residues long. This TCR derives from a male patient aged 2 to 10 who had a stem cell transplant for chronic granulomatous disease, so the T cells may come from the graft donor. Source: PBMCs, mostly from graft donor cells, taken 180 days after TCRalphabeta/CD19-depleted stem cell transplant. The V and J genes are TRBV6-1 and TRBJ2-3, with 13 bases fitting TRBD2. CDR3 DNA sequence: TGTGCCAGCAGTCGGACTAGCGGGAGTGAGGGCACAGATACGCAGTATTTT. Amino acid sequence: CASSRTSGSEGTDTQYF.